These T cell receptor beta chains were read from a single sample in a study of blood T cells in healthy people across ages. One entry per CDR3 protein results from TCRdb running MiXCR on the 5' RACE reads. This table holds 580,000 or so distinct CDR3 sequences, roughly 43% found once. The source material was blood. The receptors shown here come from a man at least 80 years old in good health. Both conserved end residues are trimmed from each CDR3.

>TRBV20-1|TRBJ2-7
SARLSGGYEQY
>TRBV4-2|TRBJ2-3
AGSQEESGGSTDTQY
>TRBV7-2|TRBJ2-7
ASSLAAGGSNSYEQY
>TRBV6-6|TRBJ2-3
ASSYGVAGVDTQY
>TRBV20-1|TRBJ2-1
SAGRGLPLNNEQF
>TRBV20-1|TRBJ2-3
SAPPSGSVTDTQY
>TRBV11-1|TRBJ2-4
ASSQETKNIQY
>TRBV20-1|TRBJ2-3
SGRGSASRADTQY
>TRBV10-3|TRBJ2-7
AARGGSGQSYEQY
>TRBV5-1|TRBJ2-1
ASSDGLAGNSEQF
>TRBV2|TRBJ2-4
ASSGNRHPPFKNIQY
>TRBV20-1|TRBJ2-1
SASGTSINEQF
>TRBV5-1|TRBJ2-7
ASSLGLSGTRFYEQY
>TRBV7-2|TRBJ2-5
ASSSRGHGGPGETQY
>TRBV11-2|TRBJ2-3
ASSSPGGADTQY
>TRBV7-8|TRBJ1-4
AGAAQWPNEKLF
>TRBV4-1|TRBJ1-4
ASSPNQGDRGRREKLF
>TRBV6-2/TRBV6-3|TRBJ2-4
ASSYPSGGVRGIQY
>TRBV11-1|TRBJ1-2
ASSSGTGGFYGYT
>TRBV4-1|NA
ASSQDLWDRNNEQY
>TRBV6-6|TRBJ2-1
ASSYLGQGNEQF
>TRBV20-1|TRBJ1-1
SASVPGINTEAF
>TRBV10-3|TRBJ1-2
ASDRGVVPHGYT
>TRBV4-1|TRBJ1-2
ASSQEGGSTHNYGYT
>TRBV12-3/TRBV12-4|TRBJ2-7
ASSPQGSSTYEQY
>TRBV12-3/TRBV12-4|TRBJ1-2
ASSLGRTDYGYT
>TRBV20-1|TRBJ2-7
SAGQTAEEQY
>TRBV5-1|TRBJ2-3
ASSRTRQVLSTDTQY
>TRBV3-1|TRBJ2-2
ASSQLTGELF
>TRBV6-2/TRBV6-3|TRBJ2-7
ASSDGGTGGWEQY
>TRBV7-2|TRBJ1-2
ASSLRPGDGYT
>TRBV3-1|TRBJ2-7
ASSQAGTPGGETRY